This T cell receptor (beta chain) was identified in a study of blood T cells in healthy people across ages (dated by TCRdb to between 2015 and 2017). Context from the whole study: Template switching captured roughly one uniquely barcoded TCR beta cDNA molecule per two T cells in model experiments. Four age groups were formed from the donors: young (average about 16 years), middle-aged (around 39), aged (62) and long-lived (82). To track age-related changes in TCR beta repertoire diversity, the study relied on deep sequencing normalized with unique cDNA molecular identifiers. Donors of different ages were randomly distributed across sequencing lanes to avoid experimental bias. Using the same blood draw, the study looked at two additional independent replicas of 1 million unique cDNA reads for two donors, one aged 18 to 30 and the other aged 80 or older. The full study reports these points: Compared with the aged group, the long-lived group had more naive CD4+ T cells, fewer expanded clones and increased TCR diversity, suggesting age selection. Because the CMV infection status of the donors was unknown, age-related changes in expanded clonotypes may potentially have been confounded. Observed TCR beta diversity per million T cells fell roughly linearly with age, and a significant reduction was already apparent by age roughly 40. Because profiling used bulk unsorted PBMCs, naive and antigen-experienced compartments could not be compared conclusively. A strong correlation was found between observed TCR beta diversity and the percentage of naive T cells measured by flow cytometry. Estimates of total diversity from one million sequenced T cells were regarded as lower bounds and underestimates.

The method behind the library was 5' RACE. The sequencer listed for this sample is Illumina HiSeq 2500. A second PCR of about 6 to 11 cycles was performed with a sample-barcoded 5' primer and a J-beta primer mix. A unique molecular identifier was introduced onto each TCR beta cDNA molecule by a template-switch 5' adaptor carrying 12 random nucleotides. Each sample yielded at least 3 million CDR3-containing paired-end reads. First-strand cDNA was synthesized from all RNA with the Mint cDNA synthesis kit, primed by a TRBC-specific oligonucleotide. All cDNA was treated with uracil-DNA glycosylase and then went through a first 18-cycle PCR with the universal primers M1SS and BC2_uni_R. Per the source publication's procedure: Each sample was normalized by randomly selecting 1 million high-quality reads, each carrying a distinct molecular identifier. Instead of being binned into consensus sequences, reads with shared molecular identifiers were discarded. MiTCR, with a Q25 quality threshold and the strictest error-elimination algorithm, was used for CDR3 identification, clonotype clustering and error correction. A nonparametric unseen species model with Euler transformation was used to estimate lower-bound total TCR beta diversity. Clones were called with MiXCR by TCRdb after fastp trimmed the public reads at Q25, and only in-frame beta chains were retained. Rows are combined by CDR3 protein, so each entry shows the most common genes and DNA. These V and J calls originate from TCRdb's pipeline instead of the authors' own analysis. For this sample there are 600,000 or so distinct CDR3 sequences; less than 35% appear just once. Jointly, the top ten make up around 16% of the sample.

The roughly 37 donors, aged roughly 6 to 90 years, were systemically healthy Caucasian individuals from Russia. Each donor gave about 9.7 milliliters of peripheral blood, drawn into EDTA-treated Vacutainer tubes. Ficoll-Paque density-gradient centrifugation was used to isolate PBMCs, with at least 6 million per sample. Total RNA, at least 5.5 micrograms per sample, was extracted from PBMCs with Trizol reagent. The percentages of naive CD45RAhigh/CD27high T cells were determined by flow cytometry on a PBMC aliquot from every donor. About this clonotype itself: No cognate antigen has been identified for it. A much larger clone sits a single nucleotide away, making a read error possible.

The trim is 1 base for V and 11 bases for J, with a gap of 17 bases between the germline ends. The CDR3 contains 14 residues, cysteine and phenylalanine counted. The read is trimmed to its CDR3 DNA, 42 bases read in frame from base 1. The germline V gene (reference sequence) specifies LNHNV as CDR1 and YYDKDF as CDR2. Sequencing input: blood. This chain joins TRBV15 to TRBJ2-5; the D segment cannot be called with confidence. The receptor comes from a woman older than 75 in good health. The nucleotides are TGTGCCACCAGCAGAGGGGCAACCTCCCATGAGCAGTACTTC. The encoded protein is CATSRGATSHEQYF.